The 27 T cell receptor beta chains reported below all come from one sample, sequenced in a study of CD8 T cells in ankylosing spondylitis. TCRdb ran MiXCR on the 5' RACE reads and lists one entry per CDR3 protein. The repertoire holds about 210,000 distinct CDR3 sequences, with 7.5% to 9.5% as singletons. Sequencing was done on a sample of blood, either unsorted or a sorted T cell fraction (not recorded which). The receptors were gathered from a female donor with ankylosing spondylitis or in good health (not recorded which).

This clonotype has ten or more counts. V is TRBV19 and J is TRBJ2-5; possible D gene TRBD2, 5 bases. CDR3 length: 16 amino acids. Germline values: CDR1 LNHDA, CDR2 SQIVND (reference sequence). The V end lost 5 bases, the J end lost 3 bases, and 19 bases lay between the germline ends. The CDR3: CASSPRRGVSKETQYF. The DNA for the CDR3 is TGTGCCAGTAGTCCACGCCGGGGTGTATCCAAAGAGACCCAGTACTTC. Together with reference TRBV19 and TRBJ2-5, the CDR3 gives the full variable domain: DGGITQSPKYLFRKEGQNVTLSCEQNLNHDAMYWYRQDPGQGLRLIYYSQIVNDFQKGDIAEGYSVSREKKESFPLTVTSAQKNPTAFYLCASSPRRGVSKETQYFGPGTRLLVL.

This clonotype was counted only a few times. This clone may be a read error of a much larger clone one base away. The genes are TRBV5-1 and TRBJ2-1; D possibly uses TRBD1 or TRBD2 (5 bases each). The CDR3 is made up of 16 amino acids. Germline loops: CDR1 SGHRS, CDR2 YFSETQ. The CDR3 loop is CVSSLLMGPKNNEQFF. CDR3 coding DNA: TGCGTCAGCAGCTTGTTGATGGGACCTAAGAACAATGAGCAGTTCTTC.

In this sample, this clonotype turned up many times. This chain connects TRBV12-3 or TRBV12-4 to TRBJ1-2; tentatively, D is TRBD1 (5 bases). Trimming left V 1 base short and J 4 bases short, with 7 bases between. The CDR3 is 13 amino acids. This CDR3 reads CASSLGGGYGYTF. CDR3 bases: TGTGCCAGCAGTTTAGGGGGCGGCTATGGCTACACCTTC.

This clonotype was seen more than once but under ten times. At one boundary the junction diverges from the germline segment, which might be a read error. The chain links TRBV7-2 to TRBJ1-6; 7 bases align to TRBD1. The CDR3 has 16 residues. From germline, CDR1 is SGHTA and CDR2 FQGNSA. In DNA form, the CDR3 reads TGTGCCAGCAGCATAGCGGGACAGCTTAATAATTCACCCCTCCACTTT. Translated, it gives CASSIAGQLNNSPLHF.

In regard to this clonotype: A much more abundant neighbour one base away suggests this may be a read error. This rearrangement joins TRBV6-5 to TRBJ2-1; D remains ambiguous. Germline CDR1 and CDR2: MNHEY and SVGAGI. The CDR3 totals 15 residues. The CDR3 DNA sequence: TGTGCCAGCAATTACCAAGGATTCTCCTACAATGAGCAGTTCTTC. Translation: CASNYQGFSYNEQFF.

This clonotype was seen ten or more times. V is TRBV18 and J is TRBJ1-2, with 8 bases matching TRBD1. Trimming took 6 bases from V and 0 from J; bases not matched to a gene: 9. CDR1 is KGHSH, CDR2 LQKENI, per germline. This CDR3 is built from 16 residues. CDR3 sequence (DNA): TGTGCCAGCTCCCCAGACAGGGGTACGGCTAACTATGGCTACACCTTC. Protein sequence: CASSPDRGTANYGYTF.

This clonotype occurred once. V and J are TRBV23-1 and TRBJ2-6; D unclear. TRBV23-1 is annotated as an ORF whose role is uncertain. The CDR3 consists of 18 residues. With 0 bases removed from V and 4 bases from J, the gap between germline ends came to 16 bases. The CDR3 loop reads CASSQSKFGQRGANVLTF. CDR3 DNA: TGCGCCAGCAGTCAATCGAAATTCGGGCAAAGAGGGGCCAACGTCCTGACTTTC.

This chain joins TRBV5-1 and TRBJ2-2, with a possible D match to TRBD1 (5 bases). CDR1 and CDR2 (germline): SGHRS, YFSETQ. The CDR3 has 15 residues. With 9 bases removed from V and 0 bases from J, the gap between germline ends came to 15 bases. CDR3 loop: CATRVTVSNTGELFF. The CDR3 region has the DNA TGCGCCACAAGAGTGACAGTCTCGAACACCGGGGAGCTGTTTTTT. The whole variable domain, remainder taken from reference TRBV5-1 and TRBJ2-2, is KAGVTQTPRYLIKTRGQQVTLSCSPISGHRSVSWYQQTPGQGLQFLFEYFSETQRNKGNFPGRFSGRQFSNSRSEMNVSTLELGDSALYLCATRVTVSNTGELFFGEGSRLTVL.

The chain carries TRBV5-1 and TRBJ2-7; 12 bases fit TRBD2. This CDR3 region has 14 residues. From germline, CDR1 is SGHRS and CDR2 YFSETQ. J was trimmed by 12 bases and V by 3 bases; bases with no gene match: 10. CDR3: CASSSQTSGSSLYF. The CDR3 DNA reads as TGCGCCAGCAGCTCACAGACTAGCGGGAGCTCTCTGTACTTC.

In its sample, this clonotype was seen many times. The CDR3 is CSARRDTGSNSPLHF. The CDR3, as DNA: TGCAGTGCTAGAAGAGATACAGGGAGTAATTCACCCCTCCACTTT. The genes are TRBV20-1 and TRBJ1-6, with a weak D call TRBD1 (6 bases). The CDR3 totals 15 residues. Germline V gene lookup returns CDR1 DFQATT and CDR2 SNEGSKA (reference sequence). Deletions cut 2 bases from V and 6 bases from J, with 14 bases between.

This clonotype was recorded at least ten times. The CDR3 sequence is CASRLTASTDTQYF. The CDR3 nucleotides are TGTGCCAGCAGATTGACAGCTAGCACAGATACGCAGTATTTT. The chain has TRBV6-1 and TRBJ2-3, with a tentative D call TRBD1 (5 bases). Germline V gene sequence: CDR1 MNHNS, CDR2 SASEGT. The CDR3 extends over 14 amino acids. V lost 6 bases to trimming and J lost 0 bases, with 10 bases between them.

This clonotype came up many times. The CDR3 here is CASSFSGRGGIQETQYF. The CDR3 coding sequence is TGTGCCAGCAGCTTCAGCGGGCGGGGCGGGATCCAAGAGACCCAGTACTTC. The chain links TRBV13 to TRBJ2-5; TRBD2 is a possible D gene (6 bases). Germline V gene data show CDR1 as PRHDT and CDR2 as FYEKMQ (reference sequence). The length of the CDR3 is 17 residues. Between the trimmed V and J ends, which lost 3 bases and 1 base, there was a span of 18 bases.

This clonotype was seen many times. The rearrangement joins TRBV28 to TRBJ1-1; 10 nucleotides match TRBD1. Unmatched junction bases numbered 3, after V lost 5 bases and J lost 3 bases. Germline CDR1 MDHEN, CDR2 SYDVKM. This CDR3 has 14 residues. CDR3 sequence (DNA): TGTGCCAGCAGTCTGGACAGGGGGTACACTGAAGCTTTCTTT. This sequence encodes CASSLDRGYTEAFF.

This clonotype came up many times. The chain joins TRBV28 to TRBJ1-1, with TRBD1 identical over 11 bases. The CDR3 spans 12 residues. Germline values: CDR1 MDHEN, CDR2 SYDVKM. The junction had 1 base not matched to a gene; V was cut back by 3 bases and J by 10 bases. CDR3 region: CASSFGTGGAFF. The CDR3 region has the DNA TGTGCCAGCAGTTTCGGGACAGGGGGAGCTTTCTTT.

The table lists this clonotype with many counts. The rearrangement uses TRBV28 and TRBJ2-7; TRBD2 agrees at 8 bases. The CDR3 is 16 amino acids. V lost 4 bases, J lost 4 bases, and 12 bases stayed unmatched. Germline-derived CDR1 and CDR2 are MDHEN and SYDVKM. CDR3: CASSSRLAGTLYEQYF. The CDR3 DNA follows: TGTGCCAGCAGTTCCCGTTTAGCGGGAACCCTATACGAGCAGTACTTC. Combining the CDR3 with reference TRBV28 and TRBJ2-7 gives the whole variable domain DVKVTQSSRYLVKRTGEKVFLECVQDMDHENMFWYRQDPGLGLRLIYFSYDVKMKEKGDIPEGYSVSREKKERFSLILESASTNQTSMYLCASSSRLAGTLYEQYFGPGTRLTVT.

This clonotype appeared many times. DNA of the CDR3: TGCGCCAGCAGCTTGGCCATGGAAGAAGAGACCCAGTACTTC. Residues: CASSLAMEEETQYF. The genes are TRBV5-1 and TRBJ2-5, with D unresolved. The length of the CDR3 is 14 residues. Looked up from germline, CDR1 is SGHRS and CDR2 is YFSETQ. Trimming stripped 0 bases from V and 3 bases from J, with 9 bases between.

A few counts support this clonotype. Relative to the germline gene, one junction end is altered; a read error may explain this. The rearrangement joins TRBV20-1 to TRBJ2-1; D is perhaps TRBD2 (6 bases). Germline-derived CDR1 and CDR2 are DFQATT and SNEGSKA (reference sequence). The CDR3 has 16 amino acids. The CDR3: CCAISLSGAVYNEQFF. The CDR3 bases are TGCTGTGCTATTTCCCTTAGCGGTGCGGTATACAATGAGCAGTTCTTC.

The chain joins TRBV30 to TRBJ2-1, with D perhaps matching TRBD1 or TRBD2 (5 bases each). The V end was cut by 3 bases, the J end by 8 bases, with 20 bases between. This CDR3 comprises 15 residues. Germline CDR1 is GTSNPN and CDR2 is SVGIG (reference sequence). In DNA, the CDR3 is TGTGCCTGGAGCCGTGACCGGGGACCTATTGATGAGCAGTTCTTC. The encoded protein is CAWSRDRGPIDEQFF. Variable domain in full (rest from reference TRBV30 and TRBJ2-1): SQTIHQWPATLVQPVGSPLSLECTVEGTSNPNLYWYRQAAGRGLQLLFYSVGIGQISSEVPQNLSASRPQDRQFILSSKKLLLSDSGFYLCAWSRDRGPIDEQFFGPGTRLTVL.

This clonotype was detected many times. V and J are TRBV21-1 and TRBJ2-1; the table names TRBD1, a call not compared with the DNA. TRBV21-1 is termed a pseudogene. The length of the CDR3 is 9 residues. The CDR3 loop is CASTPRQFF. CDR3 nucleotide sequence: TGTGCCAGCACCCCTCGTCAGTTCTTC.

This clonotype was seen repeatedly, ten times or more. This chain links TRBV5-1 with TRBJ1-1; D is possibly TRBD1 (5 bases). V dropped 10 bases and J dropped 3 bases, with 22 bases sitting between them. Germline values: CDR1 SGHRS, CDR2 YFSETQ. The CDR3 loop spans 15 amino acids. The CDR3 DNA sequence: TGCGCCGCGCCTGATTCGGACGGGGGGTACACTGAAGCTTTCTTT. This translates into CAAPDSDGGYTEAFF.

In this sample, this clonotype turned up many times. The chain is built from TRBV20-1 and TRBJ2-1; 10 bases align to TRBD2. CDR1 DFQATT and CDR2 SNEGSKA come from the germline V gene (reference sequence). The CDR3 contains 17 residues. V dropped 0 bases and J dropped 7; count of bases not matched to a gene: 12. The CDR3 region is CSARDSDLAGGGNEQFF. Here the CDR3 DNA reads TGCAGTGCTAGAGATTCCGACTTAGCGGGAGGAGGGAATGAGCAGTTCTTC.

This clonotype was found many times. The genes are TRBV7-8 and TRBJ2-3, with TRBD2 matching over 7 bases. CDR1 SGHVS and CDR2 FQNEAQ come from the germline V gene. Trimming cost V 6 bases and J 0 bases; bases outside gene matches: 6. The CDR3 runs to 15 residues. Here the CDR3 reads CASRPLAVSTDTQYF. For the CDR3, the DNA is TGTGCCAGCAGACCCCTAGCGGTTAGCACAGATACGCAGTATTTT.

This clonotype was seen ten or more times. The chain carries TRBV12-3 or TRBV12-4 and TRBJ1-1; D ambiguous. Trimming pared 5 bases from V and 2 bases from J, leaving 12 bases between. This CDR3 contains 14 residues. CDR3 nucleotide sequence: TGTGCCAGCAGTCCCTACGAGGGAAACACTGAAGCTTTCTTT. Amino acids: CASSPYEGNTEAFF.

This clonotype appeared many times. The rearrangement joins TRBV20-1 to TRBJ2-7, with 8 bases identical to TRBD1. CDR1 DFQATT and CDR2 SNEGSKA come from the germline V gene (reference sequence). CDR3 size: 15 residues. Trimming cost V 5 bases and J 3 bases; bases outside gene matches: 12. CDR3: CSAPNLGQGYYEQYF. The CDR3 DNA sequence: TGCAGTGCTCCCAACTTAGGACAGGGCTACTACGAGCAGTACTTC.

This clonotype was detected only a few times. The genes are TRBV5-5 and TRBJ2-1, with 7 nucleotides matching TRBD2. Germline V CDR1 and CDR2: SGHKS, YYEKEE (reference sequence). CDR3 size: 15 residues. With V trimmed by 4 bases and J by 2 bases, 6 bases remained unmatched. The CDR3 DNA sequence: TGTGCCAGCAGCCAAAGCGGGATGCCCTACAATGAGCAGTTCTTC. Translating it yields CASSQSGMPYNEQFF.

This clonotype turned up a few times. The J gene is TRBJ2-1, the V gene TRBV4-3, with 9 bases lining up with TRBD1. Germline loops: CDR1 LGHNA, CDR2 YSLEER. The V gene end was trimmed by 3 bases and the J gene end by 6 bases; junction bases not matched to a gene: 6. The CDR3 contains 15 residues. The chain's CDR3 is CASSHPGQGGNEQFF. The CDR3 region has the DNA TGCGCCAGCAGCCACCCGGGACAGGGTGGCAATGAGCAGTTCTTC.

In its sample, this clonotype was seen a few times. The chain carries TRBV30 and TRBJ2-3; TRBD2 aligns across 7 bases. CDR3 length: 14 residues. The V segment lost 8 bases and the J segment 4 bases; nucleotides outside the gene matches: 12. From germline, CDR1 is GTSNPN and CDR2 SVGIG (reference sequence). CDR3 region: CAGEAQRDSDTQYF. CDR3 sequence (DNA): TGTGCCGGTGAGGCGCAGCGGGATTCAGATACGCAGTATTTT.